This TCR beta chain came from a study of blood T cell repertoires in COVID-19. In the original workflow: From reference gene primer amplification, estimates of nucleated cell counts were derived. Clones were read by immunoSEQ multiplex PCR, and TCRdb kept only the in-frame ones, dropping some. The DNA gave D and trimming, while V, J and clone size come from that table. Counted here are 350,000 to 500,000 clones, 88% occurring once; the ten biggest clones make up about 1.5%. The study recruited people aged about 18 to 95 years across approximately 25 US areas. Grouping used clinical history reported by participants in a survey and questionnaire. Individuals in the exposed group had encountered a COVID-19 case within 2 weeks preceding study entry. The origin of this receptor is a woman between 18 and 30 years old who had been exposed to COVID-19. What was sequenced was PBMCs or T cells enriched from blood (not recorded which).

CDR3 amino acids: CASTAVGDEQFF. CDR3 bases: TGTGCCAGCACCGCGGTCGGGGATGAGCAGTTCTTC. The chain joins TRBV5-4 to TRBJ2-1; a possible D gene is TRBD2 (5 bases). Trimming took off 6 bases at V and 8 bases at J, with 12 bases between the two ends. This CDR3 is built from 12 residues. The germline V gene encodes CDR1 SGHNT and CDR2 YYREEE (reference sequence).